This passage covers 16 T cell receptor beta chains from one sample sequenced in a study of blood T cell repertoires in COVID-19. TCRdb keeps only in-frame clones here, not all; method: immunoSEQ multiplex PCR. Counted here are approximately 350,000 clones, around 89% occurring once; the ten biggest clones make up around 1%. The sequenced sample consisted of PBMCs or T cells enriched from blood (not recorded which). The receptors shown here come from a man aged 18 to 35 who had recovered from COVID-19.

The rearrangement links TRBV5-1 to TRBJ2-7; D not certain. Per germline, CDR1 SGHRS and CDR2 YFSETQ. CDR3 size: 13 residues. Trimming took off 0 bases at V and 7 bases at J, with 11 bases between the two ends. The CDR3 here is CASSLGSASEQYF. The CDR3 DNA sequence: TGCGCCAGCAGCTTGGGCTCCGCGTCAGAGCAGTACTTC.

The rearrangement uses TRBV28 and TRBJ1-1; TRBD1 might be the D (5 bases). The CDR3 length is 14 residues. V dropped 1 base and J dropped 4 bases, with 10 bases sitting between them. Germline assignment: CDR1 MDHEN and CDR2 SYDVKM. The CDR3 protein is CASSLLGVGTEAFF. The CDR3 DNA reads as TGTGCCAGCAGTTTATTAGGGGTGGGCACTGAAGCTTTCTTT.

In DNA, the CDR3 is TGTGCCAGCAGTTACTCGCAGGGGCCGAACTATGGCTACACCTTC. Translating it yields CASSYSQGPNYGYTF. The chain is built from TRBV6-5 and TRBJ1-2, with D possibly TRBD1 on 6 matching bases. The V and J ends lost 0 bases and 2 bases respectively, with 10 bases between them. The CDR3 is made up of 15 amino acids. Germline V gene sequence: CDR1 MNHEY, CDR2 SVGAGI.

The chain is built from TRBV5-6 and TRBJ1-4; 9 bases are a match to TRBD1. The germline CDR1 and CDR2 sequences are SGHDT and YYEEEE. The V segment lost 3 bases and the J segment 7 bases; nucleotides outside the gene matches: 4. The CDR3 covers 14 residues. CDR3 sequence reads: CASSYGTGTEKLFF. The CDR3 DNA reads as TGTGCCAGCAGCTACGGGACAGGGACTGAAAAACTGTTTTTT.

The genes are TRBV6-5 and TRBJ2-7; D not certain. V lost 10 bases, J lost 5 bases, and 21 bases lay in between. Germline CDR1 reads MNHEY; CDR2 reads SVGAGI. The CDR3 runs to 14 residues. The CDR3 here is CATPSLEFPHEQYF. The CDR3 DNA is TGTGCCACCCCCTCCCTGGAGTTTCCCCACGAGCAGTACTTC.

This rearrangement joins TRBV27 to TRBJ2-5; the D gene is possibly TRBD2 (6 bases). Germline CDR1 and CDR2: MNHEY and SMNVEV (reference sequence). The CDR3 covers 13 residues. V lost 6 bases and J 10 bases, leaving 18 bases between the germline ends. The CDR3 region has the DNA TGTGCCAGCAGCCCTTTACTAGCTCAGATCCAGTACTTC. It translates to CASSPLLAQIQYF.

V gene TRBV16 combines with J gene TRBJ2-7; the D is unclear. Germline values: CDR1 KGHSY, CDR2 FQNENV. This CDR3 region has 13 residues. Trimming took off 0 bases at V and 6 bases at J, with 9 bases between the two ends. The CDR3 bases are TGTGCCAGCAGCCAATCGTGGCCTCCCGAGCAGTACTTC. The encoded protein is CASSQSWPPEQYF. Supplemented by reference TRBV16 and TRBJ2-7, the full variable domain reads GEEVAQTPKHLVRGEGQKAKLYCAPIKGHSYVFWYQQVLKNEFKFLISFQNENVFDETGMPKERFSAKCLPNSPCSLEIQATKLEDSAVYFCASSQSWPPEQYFGPGTRLTVT.

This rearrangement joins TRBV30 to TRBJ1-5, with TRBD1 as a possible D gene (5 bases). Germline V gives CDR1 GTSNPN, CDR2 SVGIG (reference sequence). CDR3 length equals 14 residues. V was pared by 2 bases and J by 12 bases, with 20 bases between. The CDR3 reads CAWSLQSPGLIQHF. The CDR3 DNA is TGTGCCTGGAGTTTACAATCTCCGGGACTGATCCAGCATTTT. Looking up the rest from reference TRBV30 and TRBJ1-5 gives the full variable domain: SQTIHQWPATLVQPVGSPLSLECTVEGTSNPNLYWYRQAAGRGLQLLFYSVGIGQISSEVPQNLSASRPQDRQFILSSKKLLLSDSGFYLCAWSLQSPGLIQHFGDGTRLSIL.

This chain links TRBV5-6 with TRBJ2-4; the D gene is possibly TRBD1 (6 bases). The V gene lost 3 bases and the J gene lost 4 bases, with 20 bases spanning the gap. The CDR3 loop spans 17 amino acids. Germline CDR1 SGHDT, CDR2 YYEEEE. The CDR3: CASSSRGNPWGKNIQYF. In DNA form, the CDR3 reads TGTGCCAGCAGCTCCAGGGGCAATCCGTGGGGTAAAAACATTCAGTACTTC.

The CDR3 coding sequence is TGTGCCAGCAGCTTATCCCCCGTCGGCTACACCTTC. This encodes CASSLSPVGYTF. The rearrangement links TRBV11-2 to TRBJ1-2; the D is unclear. With 2 bases removed from V and 8 bases from J, the gap between germline ends came to 9 bases. This CDR3 has 12 amino acids. Per germline, CDR1 SGHAT and CDR2 FQNNGV.

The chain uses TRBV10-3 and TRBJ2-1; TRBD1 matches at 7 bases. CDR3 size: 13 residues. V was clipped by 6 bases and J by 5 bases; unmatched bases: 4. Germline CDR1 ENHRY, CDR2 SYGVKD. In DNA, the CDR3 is TGTGCCATCAGCCTGACAGGGAACAATGAGCAGTTCTTC. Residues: CAISLTGNNEQFF.

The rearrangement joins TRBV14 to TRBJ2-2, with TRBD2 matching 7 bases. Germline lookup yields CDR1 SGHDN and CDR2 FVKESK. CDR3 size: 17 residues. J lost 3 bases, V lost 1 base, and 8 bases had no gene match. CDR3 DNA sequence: TGTGCCAGCAGCCAAGTGGCGCGGGAGAGGGACACCGGGGAGCTGTTTTTT. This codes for CASSQVARERDTGELFF.

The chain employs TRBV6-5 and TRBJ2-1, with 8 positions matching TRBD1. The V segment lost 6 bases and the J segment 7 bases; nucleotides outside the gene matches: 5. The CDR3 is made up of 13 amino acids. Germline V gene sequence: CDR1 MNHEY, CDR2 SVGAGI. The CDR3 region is CASRRTGLNEQFF. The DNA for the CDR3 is TGTGCCAGCAGGAGGACAGGGTTGAATGAGCAGTTCTTC.

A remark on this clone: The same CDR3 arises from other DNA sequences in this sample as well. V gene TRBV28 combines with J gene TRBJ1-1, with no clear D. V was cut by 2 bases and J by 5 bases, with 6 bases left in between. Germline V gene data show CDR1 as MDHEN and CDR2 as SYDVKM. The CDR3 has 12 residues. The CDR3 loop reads CASSLTGTEAFF. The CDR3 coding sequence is TGTGCCAGCAGTTTAACGGGGACTGAAGCTTTCTTT.

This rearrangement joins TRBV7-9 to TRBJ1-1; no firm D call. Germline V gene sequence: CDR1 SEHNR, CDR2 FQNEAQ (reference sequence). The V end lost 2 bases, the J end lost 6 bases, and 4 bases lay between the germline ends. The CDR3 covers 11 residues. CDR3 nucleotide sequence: TGTGCCAGCAGCTTATCGGCTGAAGCTTTCTTT. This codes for CASSLSAEAFF.

CDR3 in amino acids: CASSAGTGQGAFF. The CDR3 DNA is TGTGCCAGCAGCGCCGGGACAGGGCAGGGAGCTTTCTTT. V usage is TRBV3-1 (or the pseudogene TRBV3-2) and J usage is TRBJ1-1; 9 bases fit TRBD1. The CDR3 has 13 amino acids. After removal of 5 bases from V and 10 bases from J, the junction contained 8 bases not matched to a gene. CDR1 and CDR2 from the germline V gene are LGHDT and YNNKEL (reference sequence).